This TCR beta chain was recorded in a study of memory CD4+ T cells and cytomegalovirus serostatus. About the research overall: Donors were healthy Belgian adults, several CMV seropositive and 20 to 25 seronegative.

Germline V lookup: CDR1 SEHNR, CDR2 FQNEAQ (reference sequence). V shed 5 bases, J shed 2 bases, and the junction held 1 base outside the gene matches. The CDR3 loop spans 13 amino acids. TCRdb keeps only in-frame clones here, not all; method: immunoSEQ multiplex PCR. The data show 55,000 to 75,000 clones, around four fifths seen once. Single viable CD3+CD4+CD8-CD45RO+ cells were sorted as the memory CD4+ T cells. Total CD4+ T cells were enriched by CD4 positive selection. There are a few counts of this clone. Its target is not known. Study-wide findings and caveats: Each of some 67 CMV-associated TCRbeta sequences occurred in one to five individuals.

The clonotype originates from an adult in good health and CMV-seronegative. Input material: memory CD4+ T cells from blood. The chain combines TRBV7-9 with TRBJ2-7; TRBD1 aligns across 9 bases. CDR3 in amino acids: CASSGTGTYEQYF. In DNA form, the CDR3 reads TGTGCCAGCAGCGGGACAGGGACCTACGAGCAGTACTTC.